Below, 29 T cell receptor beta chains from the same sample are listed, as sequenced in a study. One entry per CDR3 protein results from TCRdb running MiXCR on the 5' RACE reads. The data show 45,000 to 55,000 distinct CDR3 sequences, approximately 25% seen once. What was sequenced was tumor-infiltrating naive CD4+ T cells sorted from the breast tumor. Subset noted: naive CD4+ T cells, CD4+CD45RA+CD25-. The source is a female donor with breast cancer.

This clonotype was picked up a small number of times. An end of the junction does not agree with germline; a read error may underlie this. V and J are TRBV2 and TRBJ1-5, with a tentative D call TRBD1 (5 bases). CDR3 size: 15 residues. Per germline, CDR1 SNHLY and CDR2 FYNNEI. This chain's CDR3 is CASREDIAGSQPQHF. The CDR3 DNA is TGTGCCAGCAGAGAAGACATAGCAGGGAGTCAGCCCCAGCATTTT.

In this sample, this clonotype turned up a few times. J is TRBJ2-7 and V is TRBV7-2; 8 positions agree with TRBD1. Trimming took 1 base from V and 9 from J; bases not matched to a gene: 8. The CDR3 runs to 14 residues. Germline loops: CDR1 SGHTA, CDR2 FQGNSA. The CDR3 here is CASSLVSGGAGQYF. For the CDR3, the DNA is TGTGCCAGCAGCTTAGTGTCAGGGGGCGCGGGGCAGTACTTC.

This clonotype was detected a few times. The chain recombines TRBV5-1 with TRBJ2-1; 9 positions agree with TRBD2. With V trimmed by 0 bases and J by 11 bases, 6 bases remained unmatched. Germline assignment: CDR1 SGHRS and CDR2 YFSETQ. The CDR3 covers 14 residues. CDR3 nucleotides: TGCGCCAGCAGCTTGGAGGGACTAGCCGAAAAGCAGTTCTTC. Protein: CASSLEGLAEKQFF.

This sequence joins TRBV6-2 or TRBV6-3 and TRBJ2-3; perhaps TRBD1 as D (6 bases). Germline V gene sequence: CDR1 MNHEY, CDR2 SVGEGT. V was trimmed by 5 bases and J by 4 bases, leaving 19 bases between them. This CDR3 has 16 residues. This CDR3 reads CASSDVAAGVADTQYF. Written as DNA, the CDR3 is TGTGCCAGCAGTGATGTCGCGGCAGGGGTTGCAGATACGCAGTATTTT.

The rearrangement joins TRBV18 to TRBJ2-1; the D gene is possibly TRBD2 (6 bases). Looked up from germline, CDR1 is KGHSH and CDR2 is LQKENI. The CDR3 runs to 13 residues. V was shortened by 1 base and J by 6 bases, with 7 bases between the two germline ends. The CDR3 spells CASSPRRGNEQFF. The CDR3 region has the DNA TGTGCCAGCTCACCACGGAGGGGCAATGAGCAGTTCTTC.

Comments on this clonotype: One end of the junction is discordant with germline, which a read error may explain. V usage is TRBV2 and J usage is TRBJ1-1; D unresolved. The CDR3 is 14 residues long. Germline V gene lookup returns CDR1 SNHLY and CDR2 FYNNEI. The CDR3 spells CTSSGRQVNTEAFF. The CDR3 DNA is TGTACCAGCAGTGGTCGGCAGGTGAACACTGAAGCTTTCTTT.

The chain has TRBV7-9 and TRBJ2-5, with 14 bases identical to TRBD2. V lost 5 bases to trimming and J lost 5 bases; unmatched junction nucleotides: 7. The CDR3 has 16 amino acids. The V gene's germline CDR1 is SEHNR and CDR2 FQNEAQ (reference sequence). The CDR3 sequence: CASSIGLAGGWETQYF. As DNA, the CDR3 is TGTGCCAGCAGCATCGGACTAGCGGGGGGCTGGGAGACCCAGTACTTC.

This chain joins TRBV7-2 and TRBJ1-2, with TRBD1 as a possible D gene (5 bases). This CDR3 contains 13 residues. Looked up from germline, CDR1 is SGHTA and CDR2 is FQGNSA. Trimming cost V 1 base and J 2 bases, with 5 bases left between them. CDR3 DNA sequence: TGTGCCAGCAGCTTAGGGACAAACTATGGCTACACCTTC. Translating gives CASSLGTNYGYTF.

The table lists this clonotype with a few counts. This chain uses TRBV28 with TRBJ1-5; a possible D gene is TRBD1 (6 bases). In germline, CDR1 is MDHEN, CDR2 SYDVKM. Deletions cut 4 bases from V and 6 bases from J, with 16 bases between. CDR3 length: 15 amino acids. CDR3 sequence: CASSSNTGSSQPQHF. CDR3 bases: TGTGCCAGCAGTTCAAACACAGGGTCGAGTCAGCCCCAGCATTTT.

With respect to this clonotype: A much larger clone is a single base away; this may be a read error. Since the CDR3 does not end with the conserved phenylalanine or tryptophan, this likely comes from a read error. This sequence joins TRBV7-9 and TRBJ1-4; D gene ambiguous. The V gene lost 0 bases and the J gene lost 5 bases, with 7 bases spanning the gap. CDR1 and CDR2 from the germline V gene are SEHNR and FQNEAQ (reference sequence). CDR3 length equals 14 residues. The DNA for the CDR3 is TGTGCCAGCAGCTTAGCAGGGCAAAATGAAAAACTGTTTCTT. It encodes CASSLAGQNEKLFL.

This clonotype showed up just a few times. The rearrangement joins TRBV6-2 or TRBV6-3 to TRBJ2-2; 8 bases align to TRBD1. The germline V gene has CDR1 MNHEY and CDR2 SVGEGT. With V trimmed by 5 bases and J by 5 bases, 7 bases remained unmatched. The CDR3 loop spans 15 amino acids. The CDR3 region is CASSARTGRTGELFF. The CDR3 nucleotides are TGTGCCAGCAGTGCCCGGACAGGGCGAACCGGGGAGCTGTTTTTT.

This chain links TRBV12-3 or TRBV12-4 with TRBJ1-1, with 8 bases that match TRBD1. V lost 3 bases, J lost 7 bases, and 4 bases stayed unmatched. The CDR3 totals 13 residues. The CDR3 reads CASSFQGAGEAFF. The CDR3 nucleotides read TGTGCCAGCAGTTTTCAGGGGGCAGGTGAAGCTTTCTTT.

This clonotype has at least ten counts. CDR3 amino acids: CASSPTGSDTQYF. DNA for the CDR3: TGTGCCAGCAGCCCGACAGGGTCAGATACGCAGTATTTT. The chain joins TRBV5-4 to TRBJ2-3; TRBD1 aligns across 7 bases. Germline CDR1 is SGHNT and CDR2 is YYREEE (reference sequence). The CDR3 totals 13 residues. V trimming: 4 bases; J trimming: 4 bases; junction bases outside the gene matches: 3. Looking up the rest from reference TRBV5-4 and TRBJ2-3 gives the full variable domain: ETGVTQSPTHLIKTRGQQVTLRCSSQSGHNTVSWYQQALGQGPQFIFQYYREEENGRGNFPPRFSGLQFPNYSSELNVNALELDDSALYLCASSPTGSDTQYFGPGTRLTVL.

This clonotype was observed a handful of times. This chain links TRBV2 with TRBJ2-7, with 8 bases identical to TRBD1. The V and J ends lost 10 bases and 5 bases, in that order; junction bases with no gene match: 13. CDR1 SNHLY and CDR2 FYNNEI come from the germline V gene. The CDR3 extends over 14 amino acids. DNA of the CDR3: TGTGCCACCAAGGTAGACAGGGGTCTAGACGAGCAGTACTTC. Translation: CATKVDRGLDEQYF.

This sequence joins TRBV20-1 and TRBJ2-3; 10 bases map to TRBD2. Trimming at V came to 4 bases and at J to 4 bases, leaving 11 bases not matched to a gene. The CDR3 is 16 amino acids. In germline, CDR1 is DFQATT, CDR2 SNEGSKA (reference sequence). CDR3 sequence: CSATKAGGIRADTQYF. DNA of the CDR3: TGCAGTGCTACAAAAGCGGGAGGGATCAGAGCAGATACGCAGTATTTT.

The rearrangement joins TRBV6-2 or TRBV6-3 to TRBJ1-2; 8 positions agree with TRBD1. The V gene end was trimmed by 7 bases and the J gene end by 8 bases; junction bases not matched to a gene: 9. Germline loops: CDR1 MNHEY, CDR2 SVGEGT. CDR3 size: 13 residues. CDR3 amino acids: CASIAWTGNGYTF. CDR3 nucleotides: TGTGCCAGCATCGCCTGGACAGGGAACGGCTACACCTTC.

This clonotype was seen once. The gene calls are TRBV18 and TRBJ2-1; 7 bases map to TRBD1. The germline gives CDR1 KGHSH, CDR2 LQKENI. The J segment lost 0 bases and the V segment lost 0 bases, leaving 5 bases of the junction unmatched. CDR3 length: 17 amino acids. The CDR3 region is CASSPPSGDSSYNEQFF. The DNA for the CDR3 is TGTGCCAGCTCACCACCGAGTGGGGACAGCTCCTACAATGAGCAGTTCTTC.

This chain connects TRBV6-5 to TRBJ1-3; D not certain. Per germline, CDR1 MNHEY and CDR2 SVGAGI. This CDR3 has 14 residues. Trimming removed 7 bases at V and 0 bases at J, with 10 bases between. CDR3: CASKGLSSGNTIYF. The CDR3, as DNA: TGTGCCAGCAAGGGCTTGAGCTCTGGAAACACCATATATTTT.

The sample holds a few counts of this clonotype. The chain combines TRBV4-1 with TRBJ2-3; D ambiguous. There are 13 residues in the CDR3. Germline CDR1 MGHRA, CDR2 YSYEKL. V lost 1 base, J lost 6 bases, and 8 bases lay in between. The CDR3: CASSQVEEDTQYF. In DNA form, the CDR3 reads TGCGCCAGCAGCCAAGTTGAAGAGGATACGCAGTATTTT.

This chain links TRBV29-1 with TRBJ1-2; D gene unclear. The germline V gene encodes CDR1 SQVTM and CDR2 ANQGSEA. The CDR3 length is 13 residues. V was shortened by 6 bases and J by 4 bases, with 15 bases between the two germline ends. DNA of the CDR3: TGCAGCGTGGGTACAAAAGTCGGCTATGGCTACACCTTC. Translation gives CSVGTKVGYGYTF.

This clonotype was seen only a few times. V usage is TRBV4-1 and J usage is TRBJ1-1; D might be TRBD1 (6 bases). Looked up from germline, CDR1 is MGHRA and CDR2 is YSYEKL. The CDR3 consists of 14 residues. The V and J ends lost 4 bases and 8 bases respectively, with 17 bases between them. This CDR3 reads CASSPGIDRLEAFF. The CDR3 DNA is TGCGCCAGCAGCCCAGGCATCGACAGGCTGGAAGCTTTCTTT.

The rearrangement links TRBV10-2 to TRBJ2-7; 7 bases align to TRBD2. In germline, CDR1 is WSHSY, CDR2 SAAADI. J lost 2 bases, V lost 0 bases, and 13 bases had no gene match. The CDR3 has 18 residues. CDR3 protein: CASSESGITAGVPYEQYF. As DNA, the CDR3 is TGCGCCAGCAGTGAGTCGGGTATAACGGCGGGGGTTCCCTACGAGCAGTACTTC.

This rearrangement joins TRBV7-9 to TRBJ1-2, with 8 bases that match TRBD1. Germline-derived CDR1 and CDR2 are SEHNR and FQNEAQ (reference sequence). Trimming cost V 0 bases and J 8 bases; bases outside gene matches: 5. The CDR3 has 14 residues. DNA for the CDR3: TGTGCCAGCAGCTTAGCTCGGACAGGGAACGGCTACACCTTC. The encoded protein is CASSLARTGNGYTF.

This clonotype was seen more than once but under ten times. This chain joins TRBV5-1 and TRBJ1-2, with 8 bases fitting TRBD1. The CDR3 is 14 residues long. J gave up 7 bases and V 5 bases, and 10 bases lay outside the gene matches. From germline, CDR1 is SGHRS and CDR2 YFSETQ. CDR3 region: CASRQGQGEGGYTF. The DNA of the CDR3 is TGCGCCAGCAGGCAAGGACAGGGAGAGGGTGGCTACACCTTC.

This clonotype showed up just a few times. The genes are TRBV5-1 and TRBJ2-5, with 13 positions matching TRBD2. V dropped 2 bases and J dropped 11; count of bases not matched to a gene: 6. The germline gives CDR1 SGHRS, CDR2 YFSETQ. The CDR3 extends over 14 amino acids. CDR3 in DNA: TGCGCCAGCAGCTTCGGACTAGCGGGAGAGTCTCAGTACTTC. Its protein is CASSFGLAGESQYF.

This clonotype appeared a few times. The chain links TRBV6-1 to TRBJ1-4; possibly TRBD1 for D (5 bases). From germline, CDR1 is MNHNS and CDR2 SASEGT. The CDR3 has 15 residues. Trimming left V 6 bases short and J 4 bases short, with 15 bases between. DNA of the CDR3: TGTGCCAGCAGGCTAGACAGATCCGATAATGAAAAACTGTTTTTT. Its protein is CASRLDRSDNEKLFF.

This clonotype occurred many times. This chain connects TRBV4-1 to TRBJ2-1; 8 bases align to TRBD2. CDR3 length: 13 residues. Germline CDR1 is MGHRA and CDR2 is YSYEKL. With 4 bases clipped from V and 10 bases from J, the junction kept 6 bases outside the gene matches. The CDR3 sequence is CASSRVLAAEQFF. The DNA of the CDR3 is TGCGCCAGCAGCCGCGTACTAGCGGCCGAGCAGTTCTTC.

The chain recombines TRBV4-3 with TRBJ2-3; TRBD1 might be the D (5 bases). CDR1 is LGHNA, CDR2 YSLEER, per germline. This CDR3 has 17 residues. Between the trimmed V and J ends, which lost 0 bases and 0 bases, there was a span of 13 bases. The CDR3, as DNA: TGCGCCAGCAGCCAAGATGTTGGGGCGGTTAGCACAGATACGCAGTATTTT. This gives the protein CASSQDVGAVSTDTQYF.

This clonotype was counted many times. The chain's CDR3 is CASSVRRGTGELFF. For the CDR3, the DNA is TGTGCCAGCAGTGTTAGGAGAGGGACCGGGGAGCTGTTTTTT. The chain recombines TRBV2 with TRBJ2-2; D might be TRBD2 (5 bases). V lost 4 bases to trimming and J lost 5 bases, with 11 bases between them. CDR1 is SNHLY and CDR2 is FYNNEI in the germline V gene. The CDR3 length is 14 residues.